This T cell receptor beta chain was captured in a study of T cell repertoires in cytomegalovirus infection (dated by TCRdb to the late 2010s). Regarding the research as a whole: Peptide stimulations targeted recently identified HLA-C-restricted CMV epitopes, whose presentation resists viral immunomodulation, together with well-studied HLA-B-restricted epitopes. Donor HLA type was relevant to the analysis, because carriage of CMV infection together with the matching HLA type was indicated by public TCR beta signatures.

Overall study results and their limits: Cumulative frequency of public TCR beta family members discriminated carriers of CMV infection plus the relevant HLA type in this cohort and an independent approximately 350-donor cohort. The ex vivo response was dominated by HLA-C-restricted CMV-specific TCR beta clonotypes, which also provided the single most frequent clonotype in two of eight donors.

The instrument given in TCRdb is Illumina HiSeq 1500. The public sequencing data were trimmed at Q25 with fastp and processed into clonotypes with MiXCR by TCRdb, which kept only in-frame beta chains. Rows with a matching CDR3 protein are joined into one entry that keeps the most common DNA and genes. This sample comprises some 900,000 distinct CDR3 sequences, approximately 32% of them detected only once. Roughly an eighth of the sample is held by the ten biggest clonotypes. Of note for this clonotype: Its target antigen remains unknown. A read error is possible here, since a much larger clone lies one base away.

The germline V gene provides CDR1 SGHTA and CDR2 FQGNSA. Spanning cysteine to phenylalanine, the CDR3 consists of 18 amino acids. The CDR3 DNA has 54 bases and is translated from base 1. The junction shows trimming of 1 base on V and 4 bases on J, and the gene matches do not reach 6 bases of it. The treatment or condition label, as the study defines it: in vitro stimulation with specific CMV peptide epitopes to enrich CMV-specific T cells. This receptor chain uses TRBV7-2 and TRBJ2-4, with 14 bases matching TRBD2. This specimen consisted of cultured CD8+ T cells from PBMCs, obtained from culture after CMV antigen stimulation. This receptor was identified in a human donor in good health (CMV status not recorded). Some clones in this sample may be carry-over from other donors' samples. The nucleotide sequence reads TGTGCCAGCAGCTTAGGGTGGACTAGCGGGGGGTTGAAAAACATTCAGTACTTC. Its product reads: CASSLGWTSGGLKNIQYF.